Listed below are T cell receptor beta chains from one sample, sequenced in a study of blood T cell repertoires in COVID-19. The table came from immunoSEQ multiplex PCR; TCRdb's copy has only in-frame clones and leaves some out. The sample records roughly 100,000 clones, approximately 90% being singletons. The sample consisted of peripheral blood. These TCRs come from a woman over 75 in a cohort sampled during active COVID-19. Each CDR3 is given with its conserved first and last residue. The D gene is left open where the match is weak. Clone size appears in some rows only: once, few, many, or a class for an expanded clone.

v_gene	d_gene	j_gene	abundance	CDR3aa	CDR3nt
TRBV9	.	TRBJ2-3	.	CASSVQGGLSKDTQYF	TGTGCCAGCAGCGTACAGGGCGGTTTGTCGAAAGATACGCAGTATTTT
TRBV3-1/TRBV3-2	TRBD1	TRBJ2-5	.	CASSQGPGGLTGSQYF	TGTGCCAGCAGCCAGGGTCCAGGGGGCTTAACGGGGTCCCAGTACTTC
TRBV6-5	.	TRBJ1-5	few	CASSSSYSNQPQHF	TGTGCCAGCAGTTCCTCCTATAGCAATCAGCCCCAGCATTTT
TRBV2	.	TRBJ1-3	.	CASSVVLYSGNTIYF	TGTGCCAGCAGTGTGGTTTTATACTCCGGAAACACCATATATTTT
TRBV7-9	.	TRBJ2-1	.	CAGSTGGLEEVQFF	TGTGCCGGCAGCACCGGGGGGCTAGAAGAAGTGCAGTTCTTC
TRBV28	.	TRBJ2-1	.	CASKIRGQMGEQFF	TGTGCCAGCAAAATTCGAGGGCAGATGGGTGAGCAGTTCTTC
TRBV10-3	TRBD2	TRBJ2-7	.	CAISVATSGNSYEQYF	TGTGCCATCAGTGTGGCGACTAGCGGGAACTCCTACGAGCAGTACTTC
TRBV10-1	.	TRBJ2-2	.	CASSEGSTGELFF	TGCGCCAGCAGTGAGGGGAGCACCGGGGAGCTGTTTTTT
TRBV11-2	.	TRBJ1-6	.	CASSLDSGGSPLHF	TGTGCCAGCAGCTTAGATAGCGGGGGTTCACCCCTCCACTTT
TRBV6-5	.	TRBJ1-4	.	CASKSGQLGEKLFF	TGTGCCAGCAAATCAGGACAGCTTGGTGAAAAACTGTTTTTT
TRBV10-3	TRBD1	TRBJ2-1	.	CAISESGTGVEQFF	TGTGCCATCAGTGAGTCAGGGACAGGGGTTGAGCAGTTCTTC
TRBV5-8	.	TRBJ2-1	.	CASSSGVASSYNEQFF	TGTGCCAGCAGCTCGGGGGTAGCGAGCTCCTACAATGAGCAGTTCTTC
TRBV7-9	TRBD2	TRBJ2-7	.	CASSPPASGSYEQYF	TGTGCCAGCAGCCCTCCGGCTAGCGGGAGCTACGAGCAGTACTTC
TRBV5-1	.	TRBJ1-4	once	CASSQLGRGGTNEKLFF	TGCGCCAGCAGCCAGCTGGGCAGGGGAGGGACTAATGAAAAACTGTTTTTT
TRBV18	.	TRBJ1-5	.	CASSTSGPSVDQPQHF	TGTGCCAGCTCAACGTCAGGGCCTTCCGTGGATCAGCCCCAGCATTTT
TRBV28	.	TRBJ2-1	.	CASSFRRSNNWNEQFF	TGTGCCAGCAGTTTCAGGAGGTCTAATAATTGGAATGAGCAGTTCTTC
TRBV18	.	TRBJ2-5	.	CASSPGAQETQYF	TGTGCCAGCTCACCGGGGGCCCAAGAGACCCAGTACTTC
TRBV6-5	TRBD1	TRBJ2-3	once	CASILTGAGTDTQYF	TGTGCCAGCATCCTGACAGGGGCAGGTACAGATACGCAGTATTTT
TRBV6-5	TRBD1	TRBJ1-2	once	CASSQPGQGTPGYTF	TGTGCCAGCAGTCAACCGGGACAGGGGACTCCTGGCTACACCTTC
TRBV6-6	TRBD2	TRBJ2-7	once	CASSYGRTSAYEQYF	TGTGCCAGCAGTTACGGCCGGACTAGCGCCTACGAGCAGTACTTC
TRBV21-1	.	TRBJ2-1	.	CAKLREVSYNEQFF	TGTGCCAAACTGCGGGAGGTGTCCTACAATGAGCAGTTCTTC
TRBV28	TRBD2	TRBJ2-7	.	CASRPGGAGYEQYF	TGTGCCAGCAGACCGGGGGGGGCCGGCTACGAGCAGTACTTC
TRBV2	.	TRBJ2-1	.	CASSEEQGNEQFF	TGTGCCAGCAGTGAAGAACAGGGCAATGAGCAGTTCTTC
TRBV30	.	TRBJ2-1	.	CAWRKGGHYNEQFF	TGTGCCTGGAGAAAAGGGGGACACTACAATGAGCAGTTCTTC
TRBV12-3/TRBV12-4	.	TRBJ2-5	.	CASSPDRKETQYF	TGTGCCAGCAGCCCCGACAGAAAAGAGACCCAGTACTTC
TRBV2	.	TRBJ1-2	.	CASSEAGVYGYTF	TGTGCCAGCAGTGAGGCCGGGGTCTATGGCTACACCTTC
TRBV11-1	.	TRBJ2-7	.	CASSPNSYEQYF	TGTGCCAGCAGCCCCAATTCCTACGAGCAGTACTTC
TRBV2	TRBD2	TRBJ2-3	.	CASTGLAGGPVDTQYF	TGTGCCAGCACGGGACTAGCGGGGGGGCCAGTGGATACGCAGTATTTT
TRBV5-1	.	TRBJ2-5	.	CATGYQETQYF	TGCGCCACCGGGTACCAAGAGACCCAGTACTTC
TRBV15	.	TRBJ1-2	.	CATSRGDTYGYTF	TGTGCCACCAGCAGAGGTGACACCTATGGCTACACCTTC
TRBV3-1/TRBV3-2	.	TRBJ1-1	.	CASSDRGGRTEAFF	TGTGCCAGCAGCGACCGAGGGGGTAGGACTGAAGCTTTCTTT
TRBV6-5	TRBD2	TRBJ2-1	.	CASRSGGNYNEQFF	TGTGCCAGCAGGTCGGGAGGGAACTACAATGAGCAGTTCTTC
TRBV28	.	TRBJ1-4	.	CASETATNEKLFF	TGTGCCAGCGAGACTGCAACTAATGAAAAACTGTTTTTT
TRBV18	.	TRBJ1-1	.	CASSPDSTEAFF	TGTGCCAGCTCACCCGACAGTACTGAAGCTTTCTTT
TRBV13	.	TRBJ2-7	.	CASSLSRRGWGSYEQYF	TGTGCCAGCAGCTTATCCCGTAGGGGTTGGGGCTCCTACGAGCAGTACTTC
TRBV15	TRBD2	TRBJ2-7	.	CATSTNRGSYEQYF	TGTGCCACCAGCACCAACCGCGGGAGCTACGAGCAGTACTTC
TRBV18	.	TRBJ2-3	.	CASSPPILTDTQYF	TGTGCCAGCTCACCACCAATCCTGACAGATACGCAGTATTTT
TRBV15	.	TRBJ1-2	.	CATSRDREFYGYTF	TGTGCCACCAGCAGAGATCGGGAGTTCTATGGCTACACCTTC
TRBV5-1	.	TRBJ2-4	.	CASSQGVGAAAKNIQYF	TGCGCCAGCAGCCAAGGGGTGGGGGCGGCAGCCAAAAACATTCAGTACTTC
TRBV5-1	TRBD1	TRBJ1-2	.	CASSGGTGFPVRTF	TGCGCCAGCAGCGGAGGGACAGGGTTTCCCGTACGCACCTTC
TRBV19	.	TRBJ2-3	.	CASSIDPGFTDTQYF	TGTGCCAGTAGTATAGATCCAGGGTTCACAGATACGCAGTATTTT
TRBV12-3/TRBV12-4	.	TRBJ1-5	few	CASSFSLQPQHF	TGTGCCAGCAGTTTCTCTTTACAGCCCCAGCATTTT
TRBV6-5	TRBD2	TRBJ2-3	.	CASTVAGVSTDTQYF	TGTGCCAGCACGGTAGCGGGGGTTAGCACAGATACGCAGTATTTT
TRBV5-1	TRBD1	TRBJ2-1	.	CASSITPGQGGGEQFF	TGCGCCAGCAGCATAACACCGGGACAGGGGGGCGGTGAGCAGTTCTTC
TRBV12-5	.	TRBJ1-2	.	CASARRTRPSETF	TGTGCTAGTGCCCGAAGGACACGCCCTTCTGAGACCTTC
TRBV12-3/TRBV12-4	.	TRBJ1-2	.	CASSFGQTGGYTF	TGTGCCAGCAGTTTCGGCCAAACGGGGGGCTACACCTTC